The 10 T cell receptor beta chains below all came from one sample that was sequenced in a study of early T cells in non-severe SARS-CoV-2 infection. TCRdb analysed the 5' RACE reads with MiXCR anew, one entry per CDR3 protein. The sample lists tens of thousands of distinct CDR3 sequences; around 13% were seen once. Sequencing used whole blood. The receptors come from an adult who was a healthcare worker with PCR-confirmed SARS-CoV-2 infection or an uninfected control (not recorded which).

The V call is TRBV19, the J call TRBJ2-2, with 7 bases lining up with TRBD2. With V trimmed by 5 bases and J by 3 bases, 9 bases remained unmatched. CDR3 size: 16 residues. CDR1 and CDR2 (germline): LNHDA, SQIVND (reference sequence). This CDR3 reads CASSQGLLTYTGELFF. The CDR3 DNA is TGTGCCAGTAGTCAGGGACTACTTACCTACACCGGGGAGCTGTTTTTT.

This clonotype was recorded many times. V gene TRBV30 combines with J gene TRBJ1-2; 11 bases are shared with TRBD1. The length of the CDR3 is 12 residues. J was trimmed by 8 bases and V by 8 bases; bases with no gene match: 7. CDR1 is GTSNPN and CDR2 is SVGIG in the germline V gene (reference sequence). The CDR3 protein is CAGEGTGGGYTF. In DNA, the CDR3 is TGTGCCGGAGAGGGGACAGGGGGAGGCTACACCTTC.

In this sample, this clonotype turned up many times. The V and J genes are TRBV19 and TRBJ1-4; D not resolved. The CDR3 contains 14 residues. The V and J ends lost 3 bases and 1 base respectively, with 6 bases between them. Germline CDR1 LNHDA, CDR2 SQIVND (reference sequence). The CDR3: CASSIKGTNEKLFF. The CDR3 DNA reads TGTGCCAGTAGTATCAAGGGAACTAATGAAAAACTGTTTTTT.

This clonotype was detected many times. The gene calls are TRBV7-3 and TRBJ2-1; no definite D call. The germline V gene encodes CDR1 SGHTA and CDR2 FQGTGA. The CDR3 loop spans 15 amino acids. V was cut by 4 bases and J by 3 bases, with 13 bases left in between. This CDR3 reads CASSSHLGNYNEQFF. The DNA of the CDR3 is TGTGCCAGCAGCTCCCACCTAGGCAACTACAATGAGCAGTTCTTC.

The chain employs TRBV10-1 and TRBJ2-1; TRBD2 is a possible D gene (7 bases). The germline CDR1 and CDR2 sequences are WNHNN and SYGVQD (reference sequence). This CDR3 region has 14 residues. V was pared by 3 bases and J by 5 bases, with 11 bases between. The DNA of the CDR3 is TGCGCCAGCAGTGAAGGCGGGGGCCACAATGAGCAGTTCTTC. Its protein is CASSEGGGHNEQFF.

The table lists this clonotype with a few counts. The CDR3 is CASSQDRGPAGYTF. CDR3 nucleotide sequence: TGTGCCAGCAGCCAAGATCGGGGTCCGGCTGGCTACACCTTC. The chain combines TRBV14 with TRBJ1-2; D not certain. Germline loops: CDR1 SGHDN, CDR2 FVKESK. Between the trimmed V and J ends, which lost 0 bases and 7 bases, there was a span of 12 bases. The CDR3 totals 14 residues.

This clonotype was picked up a small number of times. V is TRBV5-6 and J is TRBJ2-5, with 7 bases lining up with TRBD1. V lost 5 bases, J lost 6 bases, and 10 bases stayed unmatched. The germline CDR1 and CDR2 sequences are SGHDT and YYEEEE. This CDR3 is built from 14 residues. CDR3 protein: CASSLTGQGKTQYF. Written as DNA, the CDR3 is TGTGCCAGCAGTCTGACAGGGCAGGGCAAGACCCAGTACTTC.

This clonotype was observed at least ten times. The chain couples TRBV10-3 to TRBJ1-1; D call uncertain. The CDR3 is 13 residues long. Trimming took off 7 bases at V and 5 bases at J, with 14 bases between the two ends. The germline CDR1 and CDR2 sequences are ENHRY and SYGVKD. The CDR3 sequence is CAIKPGSGTEAFF. CDR3 sequence (DNA): TGTGCCATCAAGCCGGGGAGCGGAACTGAAGCTTTCTTT.

This clonotype has only a few counts. The gene calls are TRBV27 and TRBJ2-5; perhaps TRBD1 as D (5 bases). CDR3 length: 13 residues. From germline, CDR1 is MNHEY and CDR2 SMNVEV (reference sequence). V lost 5 bases and J 1 base, leaving 8 bases between the germline ends. The CDR3 DNA sequence: TGTGCCAGCAGTGGTAGGGGCCAAGAGACCCAGTACTTC. Its translation is CASSGRGQETQYF.

The table lists this clonotype with a few counts. V and J are TRBV12-3 or TRBV12-4 and TRBJ2-5; 9 bases map to TRBD1. The CDR3 has 14 amino acids. J was trimmed by 3 bases and V by 5 bases; bases with no gene match: 4. The CDR3: CASSTGTGKETQYF. Here the CDR3 DNA reads TGTGCCAGCAGTACCGGGACAGGGAAAGAGACCCAGTACTTC.